The 25 T cell receptor beta chains given below trace back to one sample, sequenced in a study of T cell responses to AZD1222 COVID-19 vaccine. Assay used: immunoSEQ multiplex PCR; TCRdb lists only in-frame clones, some missing. The sample has approximately 89,000 clones; approximately 90% are singletons. Here the sequenced sample was peripheral blood, taken on day 0 of AZD1222 vaccination. The receptors here all came from an adult in good health.

The V gene is TRBV6-2 or TRBV6-3, the J gene TRBJ2-7; D is possibly TRBD1 (5 bases). The V gene's germline CDR1 is MNHEY and CDR2 SVGEGT. The CDR3 is made up of 12 amino acids. V was clipped by 5 bases and J by 6 bases, with 11 bases between them. The CDR3 here is CASSDLRVEQYF. Written as DNA, the CDR3 is TGTGCCAGCAGTGACCTCAGGGTCGAGCAGTACTTC.

CDR3: CASSLGGLGRTAEQYF. The CDR3, as DNA: TGTGCCAGCAGCTTAGGGGGTTTGGGACGGACCGCCGAGCAGTACTTC. The chain couples TRBV7-2 to TRBJ2-7, with D perhaps given as TRBD1 or TRBD2 (5 bases each). Germline V lookup: CDR1 SGHTA, CDR2 FQGNSA. The CDR3 has 16 amino acids. Trimming cost V 1 base and J 6 bases, with 19 bases left between them.

V usage is TRBV3-1 (or the pseudogene TRBV3-2) and J usage is TRBJ2-2; a possible D gene is TRBD2 (5 bases). V shed 4 bases and J shed 4 bases, with 10 bases lying between them. The CDR3 runs to 14 residues. Germline lookup yields CDR1 LGHDT and CDR2 YNNKEL (reference sequence). The CDR3 coding sequence is TGTGCCAGCAGCCCCGTGGAGGTCACCGGGGAGCTGTTTTTT. Its translation is CASSPVEVTGELFF.

The chain combines TRBV27 with TRBJ2-1, with D unresolved. Trimming shortened V by 8 bases and J by 2 bases, and 13 bases separated the two germline ends. The CDR3 loop spans 14 amino acids. Germline V gene data show CDR1 as MNHEY and CDR2 as SMNVEV (reference sequence). The CDR3: CASHDTYPYNEQFF. DNA of the CDR3: TGTGCCAGCCATGACACGTACCCCTACAATGAGCAGTTCTTC.

The J gene is TRBJ1-4, the V gene TRBV5-5; D is possibly TRBD1 (5 bases). The CDR3 covers 17 residues. Trimming removed 3 bases from V and 0 bases from J, with 15 bases in between. The germline V gene encodes CDR1 SGHKS and CDR2 YYEKEE (reference sequence). CDR3 residues: CASSSDYGGATNEKLFF. The CDR3 region has the DNA TGTGCCAGCAGCTCGGATTATGGGGGAGCAACTAATGAAAAACTGTTTTTT.

This sequence joins TRBV20-1 and TRBJ1-5, with unresolved D. Trimming left V 6 bases short and J 3 bases short, with 6 bases between. The germline CDR1 and CDR2 sequences are DFQATT and SNEGSKA (reference sequence). The CDR3 loop spans 11 amino acids. The CDR3, as DNA: TGCAGTGCAAAAGACAATCAGCCCCAGCATTTT. Its translation is CSAKDNQPQHF.

The chain couples TRBV18 to TRBJ2-5; possibly TRBD1 for D (6 bases). The CDR3 consists of 12 residues. Trimming took off 6 bases at V and 4 bases at J, with 9 bases between the two ends. CDR1 and CDR2 from the germline V gene are KGHSH and LQKENI. CDR3 region: CASSDSSETQYF. The CDR3 DNA reads TGTGCCAGCTCGGACAGTTCAGAGACCCAGTACTTC.

The rearrangement links TRBV6-6 to TRBJ1-5; 9 bases map to TRBD1. The ends lost 5 bases at V and 3 bases at J; junction bases unmatched: 11. Germline-derived CDR1 and CDR2 are MNHNY and SVGAGI (reference sequence). The length of the CDR3 is 17 residues. CDR3 DNA: TGTGCCAGCAGTCCCAAGGGACAGGGATTATTCAATCAGCCCCAGCATTTT. Its translation is CASSPKGQGLFNQPQHF.

This chain uses TRBV27 with TRBJ1-2; no clear D gene. Germline V CDR1 and CDR2: MNHEY, SMNVEV (reference sequence). The CDR3 is 13 amino acids. V was trimmed by 3 bases and J by 6 bases, leaving 11 bases between them. As DNA, the CDR3 is TGTGCCAGCAGTTTTTGGGATAGAGATGGCTACACCTTC. This sequence encodes CASSFWDRDGYTF.

V gene TRBV5-4 combines with J gene TRBJ2-7; a possible D gene is TRBD1 (5 bases). The CDR3 is 14 residues long. V was shortened by 0 bases and J by 0 bases, with 7 bases between the two germline ends. Germline V gives CDR1 SGHNT, CDR2 YYREEE (reference sequence). CDR3 DNA sequence: TGTGCCAGCAGCTTGGACCAGGGCTCCTACGAGCAGTACTTC. It yields the protein CASSLDQGSYEQYF.

The chain has TRBV6-5 and TRBJ1-1; possibly TRBD1 for D (6 bases). V lost 6 bases and J 5 bases, leaving 16 bases between the germline ends. CDR1 is MNHEY, CDR2 SVGAGI, per germline. The CDR3 extends over 14 amino acids. CDR3 nucleotides: TGTGCCAGCAGCCTGTGGGGGGCGGTGACTGAAGCTTTCTTT. This translates into CASSLWGAVTEAFF.

J is TRBJ1-5 and V is TRBV19; D gene ambiguous. Germline values: CDR1 LNHDA, CDR2 SQIVND (reference sequence). The CDR3 sequence is 14 residues long. The ends were cut back, 5 bases at V and 5 bases at J, with 13 bases in the middle. The DNA of the CDR3 is TGTGCCAGTAGTTTACGACCCCGCCATCAGCCCCAGCATTTT. It is translated as CASSLRPRHQPQHF.

J is TRBJ1-1 and V is TRBV28; 10 bases match TRBD1. This CDR3 comprises 13 residues. Trimming removed 5 bases from V and 6 bases from J; junction bases left unmatched: 3. CDR1 is MDHEN, CDR2 SYDVKM, per germline. CDR3: CASSRQGAAEAFF. The CDR3 bases are TGTGCCAGCAGTCGACAGGGGGCTGCTGAAGCTTTCTTT.

The chain links TRBV5-1 to TRBJ2-7; TRBD1 matches 10 bases. The germline V gene has CDR1 SGHRS and CDR2 YFSETQ. Losses at the gene ends were 2 bases for V and 4 bases for J; bases not matched to a gene: 3. The CDR3 is 14 residues long. CDR3 protein: CASSFGDRGYEQYF. The DNA for the CDR3 is TGCGCCAGCAGCTTCGGGGACAGGGGTTACGAGCAGTACTTC.

The V call is TRBV12-2, the J call TRBJ2-2; the table's TRBD1 call for D was not verified on the DNA. TRBV12-2 is a known pseudogene. This CDR3 is 15 amino acids long. CDR3 nucleotide sequence: TGTGCAAGTCGCTTCAGGGTTCCCGACACCGGGGAGCTGTTTTTT. Encoded protein: CASRFRVPDTGELFF.

V usage is TRBV7-9 and J usage is TRBJ2-7; 8 bases line up with TRBD1. Germline V gives CDR1 SEHNR, CDR2 FQNEAQ (reference sequence). The CDR3 consists of 15 residues. The ends lost 1 base at V and 4 bases at J; junction bases unmatched: 6. The CDR3 DNA reads as TGTGCCAGCAGCTTAGGCGACAGGGGCGTGTACGAGCAGTACTTC. This encodes CASSLGDRGVYEQYF. The whole variable domain, filled in from reference TRBV7-9 and TRBJ2-7, reads DTGVSQNPRHKITKRGQNVTFRCDPISEHNRLYWYRQTLGQGPEFLTYFQNEAQLEKSRLLSDRFSAERPKGSFSTLEIQRTEQGDSAMYLCASSLGDRGVYEQYFGPGTRLTVT.

This rearrangement joins TRBV27 to TRBJ1-5; no reliable D call. CDR1 is MNHEY, CDR2 SMNVEV, per germline (reference sequence). The CDR3 loop spans 14 amino acids. With 1 base removed from V and 4 bases from J, the gap between germline ends came to 8 bases. In DNA, the CDR3 is TGTGCCAGCAGTTTATTCCCGGGAAATCAGCCCCAGCATTTT. Protein: CASSLFPGNQPQHF.

The chain has TRBV27 and TRBJ2-7; D may match TRBD1 or TRBD2 (5 bases each). Trimming took off 6 bases at V and 5 bases at J, with 23 bases between the two ends. Germline CDR1 MNHEY, CDR2 SMNVEV (reference sequence). The CDR3 has 16 residues. This chain's CDR3 is CASSLLGFAGLDEQYF. CDR3 coding DNA: TGTGCCAGCAGCCTACTAGGGTTTGCAGGGTTAGACGAGCAGTACTTC.

This sequence joins TRBV19 and TRBJ1-1; 7 bases match TRBD1. CDR1 is LNHDA, CDR2 SQIVND, per germline (reference sequence). The CDR3 has 14 residues. With V trimmed by 6 bases and J by 1 base, 5 bases remained unmatched. CDR3 sequence reads: CASRPRQGNTEAFF. The CDR3 DNA is TGTGCCAGTAGACCTCGACAGGGGAACACTGAAGCTTTCTTT.

The chain uses TRBV9 and TRBJ1-2; a possible D gene is TRBD1 (6 bases). Germline values: CDR1 SGDLS, CDR2 YYNGEE. Trimming pared 4 bases from V and 4 bases from J, leaving 20 bases between. The CDR3 length is 16 residues. The CDR3 loop is CASSPRAGAGSYGYTF. In DNA, the CDR3 is TGTGCCAGCAGCCCCCGGGCAGGGGCTGGGAGCTATGGCTACACCTTC.

J is TRBJ1-3 and V is TRBV19, with D possibly TRBD1 on 5 matching bases. The CDR3 spans 15 residues. The V end was cut by 7 bases, the J end by 2 bases, with 15 bases between. Per the germline V gene, CDR1 is LNHDA and CDR2 is SQIVND (reference sequence). The CDR3 bases are TGTGCCAGTAATCAGGGAAGCTTTCCTGGAAACACCATATATTTT. This codes for CASNQGSFPGNTIYF.

The chain links TRBV5-4 to TRBJ2-7; D may be TRBD1 (6 bases). The V and J ends lost 4 bases and 3 bases respectively, with 8 bases between them. The germline gives CDR1 SGHNT, CDR2 YYREEE (reference sequence). The length of the CDR3 is 12 residues. The DNA for the CDR3 is TGTGCCAGCAGCCGGGACATCTACGAGCAGTACTTC. The encoded protein is CASSRDIYEQYF.

CDR3 protein: CASSRTGTGSYEQYF. The CDR3 DNA follows: TGTGCCAGCAGCCGAACAGGGACGGGGTCCTACGAGCAGTACTTC. The chain has TRBV6-5 and TRBJ2-7; D might be TRBD1 (6 bases). This CDR3 has 15 residues. Germline V CDR1 and CDR2: MNHEY, SVGAGI. V was trimmed by 6 bases and J by 1 base, leaving 16 bases between them.

The CDR3 DNA sequence: TGTGCCAGCAGCTTATCAGGGGCGGGCAATCAGCCCCAGCATTTT. It is translated as CASSLSGAGNQPQHF. The chain combines TRBV5-6 with TRBJ1-5, with D possibly TRBD1 on 6 matching bases. Trimming pared 2 bases from V and 2 bases from J, leaving 11 bases between. The germline CDR1 and CDR2 sequences are SGHDT and YYEEEE. This CDR3 contains 15 residues.

The CDR3 bases are TGTGCCAGCGGGTCGGACTACGAGCAGTACTTC. Translated, it gives CASGSDYEQYF. V and J are TRBV2 and TRBJ2-7; D is unresolved. CDR1 is SNHLY and CDR2 is FYNNEI in the germline V gene. CDR3 length equals 11 residues. V gave up 8 bases and J gave up 3 bases, with 8 bases separating them.